The 20 T cell receptor beta chains given below trace back to one sample, sequenced in a study of blood T cell repertoires in COVID-19. Using immunoSEQ multiplex PCR, the repertoire was profiled, and TCRdb retains in-frame clones only, with some absent. This table has 120,000 or so clones, approximately 65% appearing once. The material sequenced was peripheral blood. All receptors come from a woman aged 55-70 years with acute or convalescent COVID-19.

The V gene is TRBV9, the J gene TRBJ2-7; 8 bases fit TRBD1. Germline CDR1 is SGDLS and CDR2 is YYNGEE. V dropped 2 bases and J dropped 4; count of bases not matched to a gene: 8. The CDR3 has 15 residues. The chain's CDR3 is CASSVSPGGAYEQYF. As DNA, the CDR3 is TGTGCCAGCAGCGTGAGTCCAGGGGGCGCATACGAGCAGTACTTC. Based on the CDR3 plus reference TRBV9 and TRBJ2-7, the full variable domain is DSGVTQTPKHLITATGQRVTLRCSPRSGDLSVYWYQQSLDQGLQFLIQYYNGEERAKGNILERFSAQQFPDLHSELNLSSLELGDSALYFCASSVSPGGAYEQYFGPGTRLTVT.

In this sample, this clone turned up many times. The rearrangement links TRBV20-1 to TRBJ1-2; D might be TRBD1 (5 bases). V lost 3 bases and J lost 0, with 14 bases in between. Germline lookup yields CDR1 DFQATT and CDR2 SNEGSKA (reference sequence). CDR3 size: 15 residues. The CDR3 loop reads CSASTGVLANYGYTF. CDR3 nucleotides: TGCAGTGCTAGTACGGGGGTTCTAGCTAACTATGGCTACACCTTC.

This clone has only a few counts. The V gene is TRBV5-1, the J gene TRBJ1-2, with 10 bases aligning to TRBD1. Per germline, CDR1 SGHRS and CDR2 YFSETQ. This CDR3 is 15 amino acids long. V shed 4 bases, J shed 6 bases, and the junction held 9 bases outside the gene matches. CDR3 DNA: TGCGCCAGCAGCAACCGGGACAGGGGACCCCATGGCTACACCTTC. Its translation is CASSNRDRGPHGYTF.

This clone turned up a few times. The J gene is TRBJ1-1, the V gene TRBV18, with D unresolved. Trimming removed 3 bases from V and 3 bases from J, with 8 bases in between. There are 13 residues in the CDR3. Germline V gene data show CDR1 as KGHSH and CDR2 as LQKENI. In DNA form, the CDR3 reads TGTGCCAGCTCACCTCACTCGGACACTGAAGCTTTCTTT. Its protein product is CASSPHSDTEAFF.

This clone was observed a handful of times. This chain links TRBV27 with TRBJ2-7, with D unclear. Trimming removed 4 bases at V and 2 bases at J, with 12 bases between. Germline loops: CDR1 MNHEY, CDR2 SMNVEV (reference sequence). The CDR3 has 14 residues. DNA of the CDR3: TGTGCCAGCAGTTCTCGAGACCAGGCCTACGAGCAGTACTTC. Translated: CASSSRDQAYEQYF.

This clone was counted between two and nine times. The chain joins TRBV2 to TRBJ1-5; D unresolved. V lost 5 bases and J lost 0, with 11 bases in between. There are 15 residues in the CDR3. Germline CDR1 SNHLY, CDR2 FYNNEI. The CDR3 nucleotides are TGTGCCAGCAGTCCGGGAACGATTAGCAATCAGCCCCAGCATTTT. This translates into CASSPGTISNQPQHF.

V usage is TRBV27 and J usage is TRBJ2-7, with TRBD1 identical over 7 bases. CDR1 and CDR2 (germline): MNHEY, SMNVEV (reference sequence). The J segment lost 5 bases and the V segment lost 5 bases, leaving 12 bases of the junction unmatched. This CDR3 is built from 15 residues. The chain's CDR3 is CASSQIRQGRNEQYF. In nucleotides, the CDR3 is TGTGCCAGCAGTCAGATTAGACAGGGTAGAAACGAGCAGTACTTC.

The gene calls are TRBV6-1 and TRBJ2-7; TRBD1 matches 8 bases. This CDR3 contains 15 residues. V lost 3 bases, J lost 2 bases, and 6 bases stayed unmatched. The germline V gene encodes CDR1 MNHNS and CDR2 SASEGT. The DNA of the CDR3 is TGTGCCAGCAGTGATACCCCGACAGGGGCCTACGAGCAGTACTTC. Its protein product is CASSDTPTGAYEQYF.

This clone was seen a handful of times. The CDR3: CASSWWRGRDSTGELFF. CDR3 coding DNA: TGTGCCAGCAGCTGGTGGCGCGGGAGGGATAGTACCGGGGAGCTGTTTTTT. The V call is TRBV5-8, the J call TRBJ2-2, with 9 bases identical to TRBD2. CDR3 length equals 17 residues. With 3 bases clipped from V and 5 bases from J, the junction kept 11 bases outside the gene matches. Per germline, CDR1 SGHTS and CDR2 YDEGEE.

The rearrangement links TRBV19 to TRBJ1-2; D is possibly TRBD1 (5 bases). The CDR3 is made up of 13 amino acids. V was cut by 3 bases and J by 8 bases, with 13 bases left in between. CDR1 is LNHDA and CDR2 is SQIVND in the germline V gene (reference sequence). The CDR3 DNA reads TGTGCCAGTAGTATCCAGGGCCTGGGCGGCTACACCTTC. This codes for CASSIQGLGGYTF.

The rearrangement uses TRBV28 and TRBJ1-6; D is undetermined. CDR3 length equals 15 residues. The V end lost 6 bases, the J end lost 7 bases, and 16 bases lay between the germline ends. Germline lookup yields CDR1 MDHEN and CDR2 SYDVKM. Here the CDR3 reads CASSPGRGWNSPLHF. DNA of the CDR3: TGTGCCAGCAGCCCTGGTCGGGGTTGGAATTCACCCCTCCACTTT.

The chain is built from TRBV3-1 (or the pseudogene TRBV3-2) and TRBJ2-3; D possibly corresponds to TRBD1 (6 bases). V was trimmed by 1 base and J by 1 base, leaving 12 bases between them. The CDR3 consists of 16 residues. Germline CDR1 is LGHDT and CDR2 is YNNKEL (reference sequence). CDR3 bases: TGTGCCAGCAGCCAAGTGGGGGCGGTTCGCACAGATACGCAGTATTTT. This translates into CASSQVGAVRTDTQYF.

A few counts support this clone. The chain recombines TRBV19 with TRBJ1-2; TRBD1 might be the D (6 bases). V lost 4 bases and J 6 bases, leaving 18 bases between the germline ends. CDR1 LNHDA and CDR2 SQIVND come from the germline V gene (reference sequence). The length of the CDR3 is 15 residues. CDR3 in DNA: TGTGCCAGTAGTACCGGGACACCCGATCAACATGGCTACACCTTC. Residues: CASSTGTPDQHGYTF.

The rearrangement links TRBV6-4 to TRBJ2-7; D perhaps matches TRBD2 (6 bases). CDR1 and CDR2 from the germline V gene are MRHNA and SNTAGT. The CDR3 runs 12 residues. The V and J ends lost 7 bases and 6 bases respectively, with 13 bases between them. The CDR3 DNA follows: TGTGCCAGCAAACGGGGGAACTCCGAGCAGTACTTC. It codes for CASKRGNSEQYF.

The rearrangement uses TRBV2 and TRBJ1-6, with a weak D call TRBD1 (5 bases). Germline V gene data show CDR1 as SNHLY and CDR2 as FYNNEI. Trimming pared 7 bases from V and 0 bases from J, leaving 10 bases between. The CDR3 is 15 residues long. This CDR3 reads CASNRDSSYNSPLHF. CDR3 DNA: TGTGCCAGCAACCGAGACAGCTCCTATAATTCACCCCTCCACTTT.

The rearrangement uses TRBV5-1 and TRBJ1-5; D is perhaps TRBD1 (5 bases). The germline V gene encodes CDR1 SGHRS and CDR2 YFSETQ. This CDR3 region has 15 residues. V shed 0 bases and J shed 2 bases, with 9 bases lying between them. The CDR3 reads CASSLAGSGNQPQHF. CDR3 nucleotides: TGCGCCAGCAGCTTGGCAGGGTCTGGCAATCAGCCCCAGCATTTT.

The V and J genes are TRBV5-6 and TRBJ1-5; weak D call: TRBD1 (5 bases). Germline V CDR1 and CDR2: SGHDT, YYEEEE. The CDR3 consists of 15 residues. V shed 2 bases and J shed 5 bases, with 14 bases lying between them. The CDR3 sequence: CASSFGGAPDQPQHF. CDR3 bases: TGTGCCAGCAGCTTTGGAGGGGCCCCCGATCAGCCCCAGCATTTT.

The gene calls are TRBV12-3 or TRBV12-4 and TRBJ2-5; TRBD2 matches 9 bases. The CDR3 has 12 residues. V shed 8 bases, J shed 7 bases, and the junction held 5 bases outside the gene matches. The CDR3 loop is CASGTSWGTQYF. The CDR3, as DNA: TGTGCCAGCGGGACTAGCTGGGGGACCCAGTACTTC.

The chain carries TRBV11-2 and TRBJ2-5, with 9 bases lining up with TRBD1. Germline V gives CDR1 SGHAT, CDR2 FQNNGV. CDR3 length equals 17 residues. Losses at the gene ends were 5 bases for V and 0 bases for J; bases not matched to a gene: 10. The CDR3, as DNA: TGTGCCAGCAGCAACATAAGACAGGGGGGTTACCAAGAGACCCAGTACTTC. The encoded protein is CASSNIRQGGYQETQYF.

The chain joins TRBV5-6 to TRBJ1-6; D gene ambiguous. Deletions cut 9 bases from V and 10 bases from J, with 17 bases between. Germline CDR1 is SGHDT and CDR2 is YYEEEE. This CDR3 contains 13 residues. Here the CDR3 reads CATELGTGSPLHF. CDR3 bases: TGTGCCACTGAGTTAGGAACGGGATCACCCCTCCACTTT. Drawing the rest from reference TRBV5-6 and TRBJ1-6, the complete variable domain is DAGVTQSPTHLIKTRGQQVTLRCSPKSGHDTVSWYQQALGQGPQFIFQYYEEEERQRGNFPDRFSGHQFPNYSSELNVNALLLGDSALYLCATELGTGSPLHFGNGTRLTVT.